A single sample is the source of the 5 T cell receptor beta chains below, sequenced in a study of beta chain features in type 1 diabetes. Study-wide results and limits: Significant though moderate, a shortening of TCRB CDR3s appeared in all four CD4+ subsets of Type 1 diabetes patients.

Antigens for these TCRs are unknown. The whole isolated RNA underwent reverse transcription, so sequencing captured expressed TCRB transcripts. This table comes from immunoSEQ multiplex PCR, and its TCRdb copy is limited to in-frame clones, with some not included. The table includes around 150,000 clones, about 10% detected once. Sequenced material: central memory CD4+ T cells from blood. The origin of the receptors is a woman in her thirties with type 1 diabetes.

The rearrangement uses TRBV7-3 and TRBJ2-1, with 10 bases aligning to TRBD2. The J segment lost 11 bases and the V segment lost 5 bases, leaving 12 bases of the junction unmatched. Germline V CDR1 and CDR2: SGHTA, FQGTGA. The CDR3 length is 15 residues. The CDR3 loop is CASSPDSGRSPKQFF. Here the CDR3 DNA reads TGTGCCAGCAGCCCGGATAGCGGGAGGTCCCCCAAGCAGTTCTTC.

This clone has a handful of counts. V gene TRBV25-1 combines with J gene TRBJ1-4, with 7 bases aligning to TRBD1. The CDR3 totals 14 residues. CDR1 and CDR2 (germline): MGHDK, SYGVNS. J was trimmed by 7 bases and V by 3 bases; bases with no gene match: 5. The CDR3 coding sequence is TGTGCCAGCAGTGACAGGCAGGGGGGTGAAAAACTGTTTTTT. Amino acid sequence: CASSDRQGGEKLFF.

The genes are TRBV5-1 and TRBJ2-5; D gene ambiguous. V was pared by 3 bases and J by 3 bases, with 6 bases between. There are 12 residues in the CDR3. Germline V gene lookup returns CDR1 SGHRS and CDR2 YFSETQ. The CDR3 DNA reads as TGCGCCAGCAGCTCCACTGAAGAGACCCAGTACTTC. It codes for CASSSTEETQYF.

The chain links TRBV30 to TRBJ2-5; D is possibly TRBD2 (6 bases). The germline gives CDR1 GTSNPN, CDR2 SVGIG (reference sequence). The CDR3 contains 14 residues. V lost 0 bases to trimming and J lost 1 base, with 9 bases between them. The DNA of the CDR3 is TGTGCCTGGAGTGTAGGTAGCGGCCAAGAGACCCAGTACTTC. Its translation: CAWSVGSGQETQYF. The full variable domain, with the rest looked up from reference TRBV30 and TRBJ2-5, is SQTIHQWPATLVQPVGSPLSLECTVEGTSNPNLYWYRQAAGRGLQLLFYSVGIGQISSEVPQNLSASRPQDRQFILSSKKLLLSDSGFYLCAWSVGSGQETQYFGPGTRLLVL.

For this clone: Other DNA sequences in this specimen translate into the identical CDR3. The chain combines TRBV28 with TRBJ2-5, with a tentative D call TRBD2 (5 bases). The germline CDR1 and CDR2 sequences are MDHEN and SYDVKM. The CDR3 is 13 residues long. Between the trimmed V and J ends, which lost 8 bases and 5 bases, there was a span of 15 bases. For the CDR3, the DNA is TGTGCCAGCCGGACGGGATTGTGGGAGACCCAGTACTTC. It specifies CASRTGLWETQYF.